This T cell receptor beta chain was identified in a study of cytomegalovirus exposure and HLA in healthy donors (dated by TCRdb to the late 2010s). Background for the entire study: An earlier analysis of 587 of the donors reported approximately 280 Gb of sequence data and 117 million unique TCR beta sequences obtained from some 200 million T cells. The aim of the study was to test whether cataloging public T cell receptors could identify signatures of past pathogen exposure. Roughly 310 gigabases of sequencing data and approximately 80 million unique TCR sequences were included in an early release covering roughly 600 HLA-typed donors. A handful of DR-DQ haplotypes were handled as single units for association and clustering because linkage in the cohort was strong. Using immunosequencing, the study profiled T cell repertoires from 666 subjects and related those repertoires to cytomegalovirus serostatus. In a later analysis, previously published TCR beta repertoires from fewer than 750 donors were re-analyzed and high-resolution HLA genotyping was added so that TCR occurrence patterns could be studied. Along with the roughly 700-subject first cohort, a separate validation cohort of more than 90 different subjects was used. Rather than using new phenotypic data, the later analysis identified candidate immune exposures from TCR beta sequences and from how often those sequences occurred across donors. A later genetic analysis took genome-wide SNP genotypes for about 65% of the roughly 670 donors and used that subset as a discovery cohort. In an earlier analysis of 587 of the donors, high-throughput TCR beta sequencing was used to judge whether each TCR beta V gene segment behaved as functional or pseudogenic. Donor age, sex, ethnicity and CMV serostatus were collected together with the repertoire data. The number of typed donors differed by locus: roughly 629-640 for A, B, C, DRB1 and DQB1; about 520 for DQA1; 606 for DPA1; and about 450 for DPB1. On average, roughly 200,000 unique TCR beta nucleotide sequences were sequenced per donor among a few hundred genotyped donors of the cohort, with roughly 18% of those sequences being non-productive. Every discovery cohort repertoire had been produced on one sequencing platform. Of the roughly 400 genotyped donors, 65% to 90% fell in the genetic ancestry cluster associated with self-reported Caucasian donors. HLA typing covered class I and class II loci at four-digit resolution. High-throughput TCR immunosequencing, statistical association of individual TCRs with disease status, and machine learning were combined to predict cytomegalovirus infection status. General study outcomes and caveats: Linkage disequilibrium might explain the correlated functional status among segregating V segments, but an unknown experimental factor could not be excluded. Assigning TCR associations to individual alleles was difficult when HLA alleles, especially DR and DQ, strongly co-occurred. A later analysis reported that several top co-occurrence clusters appeared linked to parvovirus B19, influenza, CMV and Epstein-Barr virus. Specific HLA alleles were associated with 15,000 to 20,000 TCR beta sequences at a false discovery rate of 0.05 in a later analysis. The classifier was reported to diagnose cytomegalovirus status with high specificity and sensitivity in both the original cohort and the validation cohort. A later analysis found that TCR association rates varied across HLA loci, with DRB1 alleles showing the most associated TCRs and HLA-C alleles the fewest. A group of highly shared sequence variants was considered likely to be a technical artifact of the sequencing pipeline. The authors suggested that the approach could potentially be extended to other disease states and immunological phenotypes. For the cohort, immune exposure information was limited to CMV serostatus. The cohort was sequenced for TCR beta chains only, and without alpha or paired-chain data the features that could be detected were limited. An association between a missense DCLRE1C variant and V-gene and J-gene trimming of TCR beta chains was found in a later genetic analysis and replicated in an independent cohort. A later analysis found that HLA-associated TCR beta chains were more clonally expanded and had lower generation probabilities than equally common non-associated chains. Most CMV-associated TCR beta chains appeared to be HLA-restricted in a later analysis, and the HLA associations seemed to be driven largely by CMV exposure. Roughly uniform sequencing depth across donors was assumed in presence/absence analyses, although this assumption may not hold. The 87-base-pair reads could not distinguish some IMGT-functional V segments, including TRBV6-2 and TRBV6-3, so those segments were excluded. In an earlier analysis of approximately 590 of the donors, most TCR beta V segments appeared in productive rearrangements about 87% or about 30% of the time, broadly matching IMGT annotations. According to a later genetic analysis, donors in an Asian-associated ancestry cluster had fewer N-insertions in productive TCRs than the approximately 670-donor mean. Most TCR sequences were seen in very few donors, while some public TCRs were found in many individuals. The study listed 150 to 200 TCR beta chains as associated with cytomegalovirus. Three of the identified cytomegalovirus-associated TCR beta chains were confirmed in vitro to be specific for cytomegalovirus antigens. A further reported finding was that TCR beta sequences accurately predicted the HLA-A and HLA-B alleles for most subjects in the first cohort. Because counts were too low, seventeen rarely observed V segments, including chromosome 9 orphons, were left out of the earlier analysis of a few hundred of the donors. Because HLA typing was missing for some donors at each locus, association tests included only the typed subset.

The cohort comprised 710 or so healthy bone marrow donors. Cohort members were all nominally healthy when sampled, although unrecorded immune exposures were likely present. The donor tested CMV seronegative, placing the donor among the 350 or so seronegative members of the cohort. A peripheral blood sample was provided by each donor, and peripheral blood mononuclear cells were used for TCR beta sequencing. The Qiagen DNeasy Blood Extraction Kit was used to extract genomic DNA from the blood cell samples. The germline V gene encodes CDR1 SEHNR and CDR2 FQNEAQ (reference sequence). Trimming removed 5 bases from V and 8 bases from J, leaving 12 bases between the germline ends. The CDR3 runs 12 residues from the cysteine to the phenylalanine. Only CDR3 DNA remains: 36 bases, in frame from the first base. Libraries were prepared through the immunoSEQ multiplex PCR assay. For the multiplex PCR, a mixture combining 60 forward primers for TCR Vbeta segments and 13 reverse primers for TCR Jbeta segments was used. The CDR3 region of rearranged TCR beta genes was amplified from genomic DNA with a multiplex PCR assay. The amplified TCR beta libraries were sequenced on the Illumina HiSeq System as 87-base-pair reads. The published analysis was carried out like this. A later analysis counted about 80 million unique TCR beta chains across the 650 to 800 repertoires, and some 11 million of these chains were shared by at least two donors. Raw reads were error-corrected and collapsed into unique sequences by a nearest-neighbor algorithm in which closely related sequences were merged to remove PCR and sequencing errors. V, D and J gene segments were assigned by aligning CDR3 sequences to IMGT reference sequences. Each retained sequence needed at least a six-nucleotide match to both a V gene segment and a J gene segment. A rearrangement was called productive if the CDR3 had no stop codons and remained in frame with V and J, and every other rearrangement was called non-productive. Following IMGT convention, CDR3 was defined as the stretch from the second conserved V-encoded cysteine up to the conserved J-encoded phenylalanine. In an earlier analysis of roughly 610 of the donors, sequences lacking an unambiguous match to a single V gene segment were excluded. In an earlier analysis of 500 to 750 of the donors, V segments were called functional above 56.7% productive rearrangements and were called segregating when the between-donor standard deviation exceeded 5%. A statistical classification framework was developed to diagnose cytomegalovirus status using the catalog of TCR beta chain sequences. In a later analysis, TCR nucleotide sequences were compared against IMGT/GENE-DB human TR gene sequences so that V and J genes could be assigned. Using the TCRdist pipeline, a later analysis assigned CDR3 sequences along with most-parsimonious VDJ recombination scenarios. In a later analysis, each TCR beta chain was defined by its CDR3 amino acid sequence together with its V-gene family, and reads lacking a unique V-gene family were excluded. A later analysis removed 592 highly shared, low-generation-probability nucleotide sequences to deal with suspected cross-contamination and a sequencing artifact. A later analysis calculated a clonal expansion index for each public chain from normalized within-repertoire ranks of inferred template counts. Generation probabilities in a later analysis came from a VDJ recombination model fitted to out-of-frame rearrangements, and those results were checked against IGoR. Hypergeometric tests were used in a later analysis to score TCR-TCR, TCR-HLA and TCR-CMV co-occurrence, with a repertoire-size bias correction applied to the TCR pairs. False discovery rates were estimated in a later analysis by permuting HLA or CMV assignments 20 times. In a later analysis, co-occurring TCRs were grouped using DBSCAN, with TCRdist sequence similarity added in when clustering inside HLA-allele-positive subsets. Co-occurrence clustering excluded repertoires with fewer than 30,000 or more than 120,000 public chains, plus five with anomalous nucleotide sharing. TCRdb's version of the immuneACCESS table is confined to in-frame rearrangements and falls short of the full clone set. An unresolved V gene accounts for under half of the shortfall where checked; the remainder is of unknown origin. V, J and clone size derive from that table, while D and trimming were established from the DNA sequence. The sample table lists 210,000 or so clones, about 83% of them with a count of one. 15% to 19% of the sample rests with the top ten.

A word on this clone: Its antigen is unknown. Nothing much larger sits one base from this clone, and base qualities are not available.

The clonotype was recovered from a man aged 40-49 years in good health and CMV-seronegative. The rearrangement joined TRBV7-9 to TRBJ1-2, with no confident D gene call. What was sequenced was PBMCs. The CDR3 sequence is CASSLPGVGYTF. The bases read TGTGCCAGCAGCCTACCCGGGGTGGGCTACACCTTC.